This T cell receptor (beta chain) was found in a study of blood T cell repertoires in COVID-19. The wider study: Sites in the United States, Italy and Spain provided acute and convalescent COVID-19 samples. The analysed material was cDNA or gDNA that came from T cells, B-cell-depleted T cells, or PBMCs.

Per the study methods: Nucleated cell counts were estimated from reference gene primer amplification. The table came from immunoSEQ multiplex PCR; TCRdb's copy has only in-frame clones and leaves some out. The V and J calls and clone size are taken from that table; D and trimming were inferred from the DNA. The sample contains over 130,000 clones, about 80% of which appear only once. The CDR3 has 16 amino acids. Germline CDR1 MRHNA, CDR2 SNTAGT. The ends were cut back, 4 bases at V and 6 bases at J, with 18 bases in the middle. The sample taken for sequencing was peripheral blood. The receptor was isolated from an older woman with acute or convalescent COVID-19. This chain links TRBV6-4 with TRBJ2-2, with D hard to call. The CDR3 nucleotides read TGTGCCAGCAGTGCCCAGGCAGGCAGCACCTCCGGGGAGCTGTTTTTT. Translating gives CASSAQAGSTSGELFF.